This TCR beta chain comes out of a study of cytomegalovirus exposure and HLA in healthy donors. This clone has just a few counts. The study ran its PCR with 60 Vbeta and 13 Jbeta primers. The method was immunoSEQ multiplex PCR; TCRdb's version includes in-frame clones alone and lacks a portion of them. Seen here are about 130,000 clones, roughly a tenth observed once, and the top ten hold 3.5% to 5%. The CDR3 runs to 14 residues. Germline values: CDR1 MNHEY, CDR2 SVGAGI. V shed 2 bases and J shed 7 bases, with 12 bases lying between them. The gene calls are TRBV6-5 and TRBJ2-1, with D possibly TRBD2 on 5 matching bases. The clonotype was recovered from a woman between 18 and 29 years old in good health and CMV-seropositive. Sequencing was done on a sample of PBMCs. CDR3 region: CASSYLLAGNEQFF. For the CDR3, the DNA is TGTGCCAGCAGTTACCTCCTAGCTGGTAATGAGCAGTTCTTC.